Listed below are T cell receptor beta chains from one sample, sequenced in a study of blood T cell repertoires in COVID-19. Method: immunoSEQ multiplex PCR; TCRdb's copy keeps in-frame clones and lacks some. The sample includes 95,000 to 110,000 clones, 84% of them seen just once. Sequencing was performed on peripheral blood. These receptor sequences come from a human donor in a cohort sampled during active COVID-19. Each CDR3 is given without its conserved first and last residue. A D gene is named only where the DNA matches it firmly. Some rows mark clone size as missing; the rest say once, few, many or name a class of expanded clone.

cdr3_aa: ASSLQGSTDTQY
d_call: NA
v_call: TRBV7-6
clone_size: NA
j_call: TRBJ2-3

cdr3_aa: ASSLREASYEQY
d_call: TRBD2
v_call: TRBV7-9
clone_size: few
j_call: TRBJ2-7

cdr3_aa: ASSLGLAGAADTQY
d_call: TRBD2
v_call: TRBV7-6
clone_size: NA
j_call: TRBJ2-3

cdr3_aa: ASSHPKETQY
d_call: NA
v_call: TRBV3-1/TRBV3-2
clone_size: NA
j_call: TRBJ2-5

cdr3_aa: ASSLVLAGDTQY
d_call: NA
v_call: TRBV7-2
clone_size: NA
j_call: TRBJ2-3

cdr3_aa: ASSYGQVNEKLF
d_call: TRBD1
v_call: TRBV6-5
clone_size: NA
j_call: TRBJ1-4

cdr3_aa: ASSLVGGAGSYGYT
d_call: NA
v_call: TRBV7-8
clone_size: NA
j_call: TRBJ1-2

cdr3_aa: ASRRLETDTQY
d_call: NA
v_call: TRBV2
clone_size: NA
j_call: TRBJ2-3

cdr3_aa: ASSATSGSGEQF
d_call: TRBD2
v_call: TRBV7-2
clone_size: NA
j_call: TRBJ2-1

cdr3_aa: ASTQTRGRTSYNEQF
d_call: TRBD1
v_call: TRBV27
clone_size: NA
j_call: TRBJ2-1

cdr3_aa: ASSLSGGGYQPQH
d_call: NA
v_call: TRBV5-8
clone_size: few
j_call: TRBJ1-5

cdr3_aa: ASSLLGQIGEKLF
d_call: TRBD1
v_call: TRBV6-2/TRBV6-3
clone_size: NA
j_call: TRBJ1-4

cdr3_aa: ASSLGLAPSSYNEQF
d_call: NA
v_call: TRBV7-9
clone_size: NA
j_call: TRBJ2-1

cdr3_aa: ASSLRAGGVTDTQY
d_call: TRBD2
v_call: TRBV7-2
clone_size: NA
j_call: TRBJ2-3

cdr3_aa: AWSPGVYGYT
d_call: NA
v_call: TRBV30
clone_size: NA
j_call: TRBJ1-2

cdr3_aa: SASGTSGHNEQF
d_call: TRBD2
v_call: TRBV20-1
clone_size: NA
j_call: TRBJ2-1

cdr3_aa: ASSLSGGVPREQY
d_call: TRBD2
v_call: TRBV27
clone_size: NA
j_call: TRBJ2-7

cdr3_aa: ASSWTSGSTDTQY
d_call: TRBD2
v_call: TRBV9
clone_size: NA
j_call: TRBJ2-3

cdr3_aa: ASSLSGTGGSIHYGYT
d_call: TRBD1
v_call: TRBV27
clone_size: NA
j_call: TRBJ1-2

cdr3_aa: ASSRGMGYT
d_call: NA
v_call: TRBV4-1
clone_size: few
j_call: TRBJ1-2

cdr3_aa: ASSSGRGQSHEQY
d_call: NA
v_call: TRBV6-6
clone_size: once
j_call: TRBJ2-7

cdr3_aa: ASSWGQGNYGYT
d_call: TRBD1
v_call: TRBV5-4
clone_size: NA
j_call: TRBJ1-2

cdr3_aa: ASSALRGGSNYGYT
d_call: NA
v_call: TRBV9
clone_size: NA
j_call: TRBJ1-2

cdr3_aa: ASSSGLAGGPAGELF
d_call: TRBD2
v_call: TRBV27
clone_size: few
j_call: TRBJ2-2

cdr3_aa: ASSPRTTNSPLH
d_call: NA
v_call: TRBV5-5
clone_size: NA
j_call: TRBJ1-6

cdr3_aa: ASSESVTSGGNEQF
d_call: TRBD2
v_call: TRBV25-1
clone_size: few
j_call: TRBJ2-1

cdr3_aa: ASNGLAGGRDEQF
d_call: TRBD2
v_call: TRBV19
clone_size: NA
j_call: TRBJ2-1

cdr3_aa: ASSFSTLAGGFHQPQH
d_call: TRBD1
v_call: TRBV7-9
clone_size: NA
j_call: TRBJ1-5

cdr3_aa: ASSLAQLAGAGELF
d_call: TRBD2
v_call: TRBV7-8
clone_size: NA
j_call: TRBJ2-2

cdr3_aa: ASSQGGGPTEAF
d_call: NA
v_call: TRBV3-1/TRBV3-2
clone_size: NA
j_call: TRBJ1-1

cdr3_aa: ASSLNGQGRQTEAF
d_call: NA
v_call: TRBV7-3
clone_size: once
j_call: TRBJ1-1

cdr3_aa: ASTPNMQRSPSGYT
d_call: NA
v_call: TRBV5-6
clone_size: NA
j_call: TRBJ1-2

cdr3_aa: ASSPRTGGTGELF
d_call: TRBD1
v_call: TRBV27
clone_size: NA
j_call: TRBJ2-2

cdr3_aa: AISEEGPGKFSYEQY
d_call: NA
v_call: TRBV10-3
clone_size: NA
j_call: TRBJ2-7

cdr3_aa: AYKRPGEETQY
d_call: NA
v_call: TRBV6-6
clone_size: NA
j_call: TRBJ2-5

cdr3_aa: ASSLQNIGTQY
d_call: NA
v_call: TRBV28
clone_size: NA
j_call: TRBJ2-5

cdr3_aa: ASSETSGSSYEQY
d_call: TRBD2
v_call: TRBV5-1
clone_size: NA
j_call: TRBJ2-7

cdr3_aa: ASSQDWGHWTGGLYEQY
d_call: TRBD1
v_call: TRBV4-1
clone_size: NA
j_call: TRBJ2-7

cdr3_aa: ASSPADLISGNTIY
d_call: NA
v_call: TRBV7-8
clone_size: NA
j_call: TRBJ1-3

cdr3_aa: ATSAAGGAYNEQF
d_call: TRBD2
v_call: TRBV24-1
clone_size: NA
j_call: TRBJ2-1

cdr3_aa: ASRTGQRICGYT
d_call: NA
v_call: TRBV21-1
clone_size: NA
j_call: TRBJ1-2

cdr3_aa: AISGQETQY
d_call: NA
v_call: TRBV10-3
clone_size: NA
j_call: TRBJ2-5